The rows below give T cell receptor beta chains drawn from one sample of a study of blood T cell repertoires in COVID-19. Profiled with immunoSEQ multiplex PCR; TCRdb holds only in-frame clones, not every one. The data contain 350,000 to 500,000 clones, 88% of them singletons. Sequenced sample: PBMCs or T cells enriched from blood (not recorded which). The receptor set was obtained from a woman younger than 35 who had been exposed to COVID-19. The CDR3 runs from the conserved cysteine through the conserved F or W. D genes are given only for firm matches. A clone size is listed for some rows: how often the clone was seen (once, few, many), or a class if it is expanded.

J gene: TRBJ2-7; D gene: .; clone size: .; V gene: TRBV7-9; CDR3 protein: CASSPEGGEQYF; CDR3 DNA: TGTGCCAGCAGCCCGGAGGGCGGCGAGCAGTACTTC
J gene: TRBJ1-2; D gene: .; clone size: .; V gene: TRBV29-1; CDR3 protein: CSAPGGNHGYTF; CDR3 DNA: TGCAGCGCCCCCGGGGGTAACCATGGCTACACCTTC
J gene: TRBJ2-1; D gene: TRBD2; clone size: .; V gene: TRBV19; CDR3 protein: CASSIGTGGGYNEQFF; CDR3 DNA: TGTGCCAGTAGTATAGGAACGGGCGGGGGGTACAATGAGCAGTTCTTC
J gene: TRBJ1-2; D gene: .; clone size: .; V gene: TRBV29-1; CDR3 protein: CSVPQMTDHVNYGYTF; CDR3 DNA: TGCAGCGTTCCCCAGATGACAGACCATGTTAACTATGGCTACACCTTC
J gene: TRBJ1-5; D gene: .; clone size: .; V gene: TRBV9; CDR3 protein: CASSVEAQGNQPQHF; CDR3 DNA: TGTGCCAGCAGCGTAGAGGCCCAGGGCAATCAGCCCCAGCATTTT
J gene: TRBJ1-5; D gene: TRBD1; clone size: .; V gene: TRBV27; CDR3 protein: CASRNGQGAWPQHF; CDR3 DNA: TGTGCCAGCAGGAACGGACAGGGGGCTTGGCCCCAGCATTTT
J gene: TRBJ2-7; D gene: .; clone size: .; V gene: TRBV28; CDR3 protein: CASSLGHYEQYF; CDR3 DNA: TGTGCCAGCAGTTTAGGACACTACGAGCAGTACTTC
J gene: TRBJ1-4; D gene: TRBD1; clone size: few; V gene: TRBV6-5; CDR3 protein: CASYGTGYEKLFF; CDR3 DNA: TGTGCCAGCTACGGGACAGGGTATGAAAAACTGTTTTTT
J gene: TRBJ2-7; D gene: TRBD2; clone size: .; V gene: TRBV5-1; CDR3 protein: CASSLEGTSGFYEQYF; CDR3 DNA: TGCGCCAGCAGCTTGGAGGGGACTAGTGGCTTCTACGAGCAGTACTTC
J gene: TRBJ2-5; D gene: .; clone size: .; V gene: TRBV12-3/TRBV12-4; CDR3 protein: CASSFTGETQYF; CDR3 DNA: TGTGCCAGCAGTTTCACGGGAGAGACCCAGTACTTC
J gene: TRBJ1-1; D gene: .; clone size: .; V gene: TRBV7-3; CDR3 protein: CASSLRAAGTMNTEAFF; CDR3 DNA: TGTGCCAGCAGCTTAAGGGCCGCCGGCACGATGAACACTGAAGCTTTCTTT
J gene: TRBJ1-2; D gene: .; clone size: .; V gene: TRBV7-2; CDR3 protein: CASSATGLSGYTF; CDR3 DNA: TGTGCCAGCTCGGCGACAGGTCTGAGCGGCTACACCTTC
J gene: TRBJ1-1; D gene: .; clone size: .; V gene: TRBV2; CDR3 protein: CASSETNPRAFF; CDR3 DNA: TGTGCCAGCAGTGAGACAAATCCCAGGGCTTTCTTT
J gene: TRBJ1-2; D gene: .; clone size: .; V gene: TRBV7-2; CDR3 protein: CASSSGLEANYGYTF; CDR3 DNA: TGTGCCAGCAGCTCGGGACTGGAGGCAAACTATGGCTACACCTTC
J gene: TRBJ2-7; D gene: .; clone size: .; V gene: TRBV6-1; CDR3 protein: CASSEWSGHPDF; CDR3 DNA: TGTGCCAGCAGTGAATGGTCCGGACATCCGGACTTC
J gene: TRBJ1-2; D gene: .; clone size: .; V gene: TRBV7-9; CDR3 protein: CASSPKAVEGDYGYTF; CDR3 DNA: TGTGCCAGCAGCCCAAAGGCAGTTGAGGGGGACTATGGCTACACCTTC
J gene: TRBJ2-5; D gene: .; clone size: .; V gene: TRBV6-6; CDR3 protein: CASTDGGNQYF; CDR3 DNA: TGTGCCAGCACTGACGGGGGTAATCAGTACTTC
J gene: TRBJ1-1; D gene: TRBD1; clone size: .; V gene: TRBV12-5; CDR3 protein: CASGSQGARAFF; CDR3 DNA: TGTGCTAGTGGGTCACAGGGGGCGCGCGCTTTCTTT
J gene: TRBJ2-1; D gene: TRBD1; clone size: .; V gene: TRBV9; CDR3 protein: CASSALPGQTGNEQFF; CDR3 DNA: TGTGCCAGCAGCGCTCTACCGGGACAGACGGGCAATGAGCAGTTCTTC
J gene: TRBJ1-1; D gene: .; clone size: .; V gene: TRBV21-1; CDR3 protein: CASSKPETGRYCAFF; CDR3 DNA: TGTGCCAGCAGCAAACCCGAGACAGGCCGGTATTGTGCTTTCTTT
J gene: TRBJ2-1; D gene: TRBD1; clone size: .; V gene: TRBV10-3; CDR3 protein: CATGQGYNEQFF; CDR3 DNA: TGTGCCACCGGACAGGGCTACAATGAGCAGTTCTTC
J gene: TRBJ1-2; D gene: .; clone size: .; V gene: TRBV2; CDR3 protein: CASSVVQGNYGYTF; CDR3 DNA: TGTGCCAGCAGTGTCGTCCAGGGGAACTATGGCTACACCTTC
J gene: TRBJ1-6; D gene: TRBD1; clone size: .; V gene: TRBV28; CDR3 protein: CASSLGQGWSPLHF; CDR3 DNA: TGTGCCAGCAGCCTGGGACAGGGTTGGTCACCCCTCCACTTT
J gene: TRBJ2-1; D gene: TRBD2; clone size: .; V gene: TRBV18; CDR3 protein: CASSPATGLAGPRDEQFF; CDR3 DNA: TGTGCCAGCTCACCCGCGACGGGACTAGCGGGACCAAGGGATGAGCAGTTCTTC
J gene: TRBJ1-1; D gene: TRBD1; clone size: .; V gene: TRBV6-2/TRBV6-3; CDR3 protein: CASSLGQVYTEAFF; CDR3 DNA: TGTGCCAGCAGCCTGGGACAGGTATACACTGAAGCTTTCTTT